Shown below are 32 T cell receptor beta chains from a single sample sequenced in a study of T-cell memory formation after mild COVID-19 (dated by TCRdb to the early 2020s). The library relied on 5' RACE. The instrument was an Illumina NovaSeq 6000. The public reads were reanalyzed by TCRdb: fastp trimming at Q25, MiXCR alignment, in-frame beta chains only. When rows share a CDR3 protein, they turn into one entry using the most common DNA and genes. The table for this sample lists 400,000 to 500,000 distinct CDR3 sequences; around 20% of them were counted only once. 7.5% to 9.5% of the sample goes to the ten largest clones. Sequencing was performed on PBMCs or a T cell subset sorted from them (not recorded which). Receptors were obtained from an adult woman who had mild COVID-19 (a few samples of this study predate the infection). The sample titles of this study are shuffled in the database, so cell type and time point are left out; the donor was told from shared clones.

This clonotype was seen a handful of times. V gene TRBV24-1 combines with J gene TRBJ2-7; 9 nucleotides line up with TRBD2. CDR3 length equals 15 residues. Germline-derived CDR1 and CDR2 are KGHDR and SFDVKD. Trimming cost V 5 bases and J 0 bases; bases outside gene matches: 4. CDR3: CATSGGSGSSYEQYF. The CDR3 bases are TGTGCCACCAGTGGAGGTAGCGGGAGCTCCTACGAGCAGTACTTC.

The chain carries TRBV6-5 and TRBJ2-2; D is undetermined. Trimming removed 2 bases at V and 8 bases at J, with 9 bases between. This CDR3 is 13 amino acids long. The germline V gene has CDR1 MNHEY and CDR2 SVGAGI. CDR3 bases: TGTGCCAGCAGTTACGACACAACAGGGGAGCTGTTTTTT. Protein sequence: CASSYDTTGELFF.

Here the CDR3 reads CATSRDRGGEQFF. CDR3 sequence (DNA): TGTGCCACCAGCAGAGATCGGGGGGGTGAGCAGTTCTTC. J is TRBJ2-1 and V is TRBV15; 8 bases agree with TRBD2. Trimming removed 0 bases from V and 9 bases from J; junction bases left unmatched: 1. The germline V gene encodes CDR1 LNHNV and CDR2 YYDKDF (reference sequence). The CDR3 has 13 amino acids. Full variable domain (remainder filled in from reference TRBV15 and TRBJ2-1): DAMVIQNPRYQVTQFGKPVTLSCSQTLNHNVMYWYQQKSSQAPKLLFHYYDKDFNNEADTPDNFQSRRPNTSFCFLDIRSPGLGDTAMYLCATSRDRGGEQFFGPGTRLTVL.

The rearrangement links TRBV5-1 to TRBJ2-7; D could derive from TRBD1 or TRBD2 (5 bases each). The ends were cut back, 7 bases at V and 3 bases at J, with 17 bases in the middle. The CDR3 is 14 residues long. Germline loops: CDR1 SGHRS, CDR2 YFSETQ. CDR3 sequence reads: CASASRDGVYEQYF. CDR3 nucleotides: TGCGCCAGCGCAAGCCGGGACGGAGTCTACGAGCAGTACTTC.

The V and J genes are TRBV5-1 and TRBJ2-3; D possibly corresponds to TRBD2 (5 bases). Germline lookup yields CDR1 SGHRS and CDR2 YFSETQ. Between the trimmed V and J ends, which lost 5 bases and 0 bases, there was a span of 13 bases. CDR3 size: 15 residues. CDR3: CASRPAETSTDTQYF. CDR3 DNA: TGCGCCAGCAGACCAGCGGAGACAAGCACAGATACGCAGTATTTT.

This clonotype has ten or more counts. The chain is built from TRBV29-1 and TRBJ2-2, with a possible D match to TRBD2 (6 bases). The CDR3 loop spans 14 amino acids. Germline V lookup: CDR1 SQVTM, CDR2 ANQGSEA. V lost 0 bases, J lost 6 bases, and 11 bases lay in between. CDR3 DNA: TGCAGCGTTGAAGATCTCCGGGGGTCCGGGGAGCTGTTTTTT. Translated, it gives CSVEDLRGSGELFF.

This clonotype was counted only a few times. The V gene is TRBV7-9, the J gene TRBJ2-7, with D perhaps matching TRBD2 (6 bases). V was clipped by 4 bases and J by 7 bases, with 20 bases between them. This CDR3 is built from 15 residues. CDR1 and CDR2 (germline): SEHNR, FQNEAQ (reference sequence). DNA for the CDR3: TGTGCCAGCAGCTATCCGGGACGCGGGGATGGGGAGCAGTACTTC. Its protein product is CASSYPGRGDGEQYF. Full variable domain (outside the CDR3, taken from reference TRBV7-9 and TRBJ2-7): DTGVSQNPRHKITKRGQNVTFRCDPISEHNRLYWYRQTLGQGPEFLTYFQNEAQLEKSRLLSDRFSAERPKGSFSTLEIQRTEQGDSAMYLCASSYPGRGDGEQYFGPGTRLTVT.

CDR3 nucleotides: TGTGCCAGCAGTTACTCGAACGGGTATGGCTACACCTTC. This encodes CASSYSNGYGYTF. This sequence joins TRBV6-5 and TRBJ1-2; D gene unclear. The CDR3 consists of 13 residues. CDR1 is MNHEY and CDR2 is SVGAGI in the germline V gene. V was clipped by 0 bases and J by 5 bases, with 7 bases between them.

This clonotype occurred a few times. This sequence joins TRBV24-1 and TRBJ2-3, with TRBD2 as a possible D gene (6 bases). Trimming cost V 3 bases and J 2 bases, with 14 bases left between them. Germline V gene data show CDR1 as KGHDR and CDR2 as SFDVKD. The length of the CDR3 is 16 residues. The CDR3 region is CATSDPGTFSTDTQYF. CDR3 coding DNA: TGTGCCACCAGTGATCCCGGGACTTTTTCCACAGATACGCAGTATTTT.

The chain couples TRBV4-2 to TRBJ2-3; D might be TRBD1 (7 bases). CDR1 and CDR2 from the germline V gene are LGHNA and YNFKEQ. The germline V and J ends were trimmed by 3 bases and 4 bases, with 20 bases remaining between them. This CDR3 has 17 amino acids. The CDR3 region is CASSHGGGKGAADTQYF. Here the CDR3 DNA reads TGTGCCAGCAGCCACGGAGGGGGGAAGGGGGCCGCAGATACGCAGTATTTT.

This clonotype was observed a few times. The V and J genes are TRBV9 and TRBJ2-3, with D hard to call. Trimming cost V 0 bases and J 0 bases, with 11 bases left between them. The CDR3 has 16 residues. Per the germline V gene, CDR1 is SGDLS and CDR2 is YYNGEE. The CDR3 DNA sequence: TGTGCCAGCAGCGTAGCTAGTGGGGTTAGCACAGATACGCAGTATTTT. This gives the protein CASSVASGVSTDTQYF.

CDR3 nucleotide sequence: TGTGCCAGCAGCTTAGATAGCCTTGGGGGGGAAACTGAAGCTTTCTTT. The encoded protein is CASSLDSLGGETEAFF. The rearrangement joins TRBV11-2 to TRBJ1-1; the D gene is possibly TRBD1 (5 bases). The V and J ends lost 0 bases and 5 bases respectively, with 16 bases between them. The germline gives CDR1 SGHAT, CDR2 FQNNGV. The CDR3 totals 16 residues.

V and J are TRBV20-1 and TRBJ1-2, with 8 bases lining up with TRBD1. CDR1 and CDR2 (germline): DFQATT, SNEGSKA (reference sequence). Trimming cost V 1 base and J 4 bases; bases outside gene matches: 8. The CDR3 has 15 amino acids. In DNA form, the CDR3 reads TGCAGTGCTAGAGGGGGACAGGAGGGCAGCTATGGCTACACCTTC. It is translated as CSARGGQEGSYGYTF.

This chain connects TRBV5-1 to TRBJ2-1, with D unresolved. Germline-derived CDR1 and CDR2 are SGHRS and YFSETQ. The ends were cut back, 3 bases at V and 13 bases at J, with 17 bases in the middle. The CDR3 has 13 amino acids. For the CDR3, the DNA is TGCGCCAGCAGCTCCCACGACGTAGAGACCCAGTTCTTC. It is translated as CASSSHDVETQFF. The entire variable domain, with the rest obtained from reference TRBV5-1 and TRBJ2-1, is as follows: KAGVTQTPRYLIKTRGQQVTLSCSPISGHRSVSWYQQTPGQGLQFLFEYFSETQRNKGNFPGRFSGRQFSNSRSEMNVSTLELGDSALYLCASSSHDVETQFFGPGTRLTVL.

The chain recombines TRBV5-5 with TRBJ2-2; 7 bases match TRBD2. This CDR3 region has 15 residues. The V gene end was trimmed by 2 bases and the J gene end by 4 bases; junction bases not matched to a gene: 5. CDR1 SGHKS and CDR2 YYEKEE come from the germline V gene (reference sequence). DNA for the CDR3: TGTGCCAGCAGCTTTTTGACGGGAGGCACCGGGGAGCTGTTTTTT. It is translated as CASSFLTGGTGELFF.

This chain joins TRBV12-3 or TRBV12-4 and TRBJ2-1, with 9 nucleotides matching TRBD2. The CDR3 spans 14 residues. With 5 bases clipped from V and 4 bases from J, the junction kept 3 bases outside the gene matches. CDR3 coding DNA: TGTGCCAGCAGTATTAGCGGGAGTTACAATGAGCAGTTCTTC. Protein sequence: CASSISGSYNEQFF.

This clonotype was observed many times. The genes are TRBV27 and TRBJ2-7; the D is unclear. The ends were cut back, 4 bases at V and 5 bases at J, with 9 bases in the middle. Germline assignment: CDR1 MNHEY and CDR2 SMNVEV (reference sequence). This CDR3 region has 12 residues. In DNA form, the CDR3 reads TGTGCCAGCAGTTCGAACTGGGACGAGCAGTACTTC. Translated: CASSSNWDEQYF.

This clonotype has just a few counts. The J gene is TRBJ2-2, the V gene TRBV5-1; D is possibly TRBD1 (6 bases). Germline V gene data show CDR1 as SGHRS and CDR2 as YFSETQ. V was shortened by 0 bases and J by 4 bases, with 10 bases between the two germline ends. The CDR3 has 15 amino acids. The CDR3 region is CASSLVQGATGELFF. CDR3 DNA: TGCGCCAGCAGCTTGGTACAGGGCGCCACCGGGGAGCTGTTTTTT.

The chain uses TRBV4-2 and TRBJ1-4; weak D call: TRBD1 (5 bases). V gave up 4 bases and J gave up 1 base, with 13 bases separating them. This CDR3 is 16 amino acids long. Germline loops: CDR1 LGHNA, CDR2 YNFKEQ. CDR3 region: CASSPTTGGTNEKLFF. The CDR3 nucleotides read TGTGCCAGCAGCCCTACGACGGGGGGAACTAATGAAAAACTGTTTTTT.

The table lists this clonotype with a few counts. The rearrangement joins TRBV9 to TRBJ2-7; 7 nucleotides agree with TRBD1. The germline V gene has CDR1 SGDLS and CDR2 YYNGEE. The CDR3 extends over 13 amino acids. J lost 3 bases, V lost 2 bases, and 2 bases had no gene match. In DNA, the CDR3 is TGTGCCAGCAGCGTGGGGGACAGCTACGAGCAGTACTTC. Its translation is CASSVGDSYEQYF.

V is TRBV7-9 and J is TRBJ1-1; D may be TRBD1 (6 bases). Trimming pared 5 bases from V and 6 bases from J, leaving 13 bases between. Germline CDR1 reads SEHNR; CDR2 reads FQNEAQ (reference sequence). This CDR3 contains 13 residues. The CDR3 DNA sequence: TGTGCCAGCAGCCAAAACAGGGCCGCTGAAGCTTTCTTT. This gives the protein CASSQNRAAEAFF.

This clonotype turned up a few times. A junction end diverges from the germline sequence, so it may reflect a read error. The V gene is TRBV29-1, the J gene TRBJ1-2, with 7 positions matching TRBD1. Germline CDR1 and CDR2: SQVTM and ANQGSEA. The CDR3 has 17 residues. The CDR3 loop reads CSVEGALPGQRNYGYTF. CDR3 coding DNA: TGTAGCGTTGAAGGAGCCTTACCGGGACAGAGAAACTATGGCTACACCTTC.

The V and J genes are TRBV29-1 and TRBJ1-3; D is perhaps TRBD1 (5 bases). Germline V CDR1 and CDR2: SQVTM, ANQGSEA. CDR3 size: 15 residues. The V end lost 4 bases, the J end lost 1 base, and 14 bases lay between the germline ends. CDR3 DNA sequence: TGCAGCGTTGGGATGGGAGGGACTTCTGGAAACACCATATATTTT. Translation: CSVGMGGTSGNTIYF.

This clonotype was detected a few times. The V call is TRBV4-3, the J call TRBJ1-1; D is ambiguous. V was pared by 0 bases and J by 6 bases, with 17 bases between. The CDR3 consists of 16 residues. Looked up from germline, CDR1 is LGHNA and CDR2 is YSLEER. The CDR3 reads CASSQDAPGERAEAFF. In nucleotides, the CDR3 is TGCGCCAGCAGCCAAGATGCTCCGGGTGAAAGGGCTGAAGCTTTCTTT.

This clonotype occurred a few times. The CDR3 sequence: CASRARVAEYNEQFF. CDR3 nucleotides: TGTGCCAGCAGGGCTAGGGTTGCAGAGTACAATGAGCAGTTCTTC. J is TRBJ2-1 and V is TRBV6-1, with D uncertain. This CDR3 is built from 15 residues. The V end was cut by 6 bases, the J end by 4 bases, with 16 bases between. Germline V CDR1 and CDR2: MNHNS, SASEGT.

This clonotype occurred a few times. This chain links TRBV7-9 with TRBJ1-1; TRBD1 aligns across 8 bases. CDR3 length: 15 residues. Germline V gives CDR1 SEHNR, CDR2 FQNEAQ (reference sequence). V lost 2 bases, J lost 3 bases, and 5 bases stayed unmatched. In nucleotides, the CDR3 is TGTGCCAGCAGCTTAAGGACAGGGCGAGACACTGAAGCTTTCTTT. Its translation is CASSLRTGRDTEAFF.

This clonotype was counted only a few times. The V gene is TRBV6-5, the J gene TRBJ2-7, with D perhaps TRBD2 (6 bases). Germline V CDR1 and CDR2: MNHEY, SVGAGI. This CDR3 is built from 14 residues. V lost 0 bases and J 3 bases, leaving 9 bases between the germline ends. The CDR3 coding sequence is TGTGCCAGCAGTTACTCGGCGGGACTCTACGAGCAGTACTTC. Its protein is CASSYSAGLYEQYF.

This clonotype has just a few counts. This chain joins TRBV29-1 and TRBJ1-5; the match to TRBD1 covers 9 bases. This CDR3 region has 13 residues. Losses at the gene ends were 4 bases for V and 5 bases for J; bases not matched to a gene: 3. The germline gives CDR1 SQVTM, CDR2 ANQGSEA. The CDR3 DNA is TGCAGCGTTGTGGGACAGGGAGATCAGCCCCAGCATTTT. Amino acid sequence: CSVVGQGDQPQHF.

There are a few counts of this clonotype. The CDR3 coding sequence is TGCAGCGCGATCGACATGAACACTGAAGCTTTCTTT. As protein: CSAIDMNTEAFF. The chain uses TRBV29-1 and TRBJ1-1; D unclear. This CDR3 is built from 12 residues. The V and J ends lost 7 bases and 0 bases respectively, with 9 bases between them. Germline CDR1 and CDR2: SQVTM and ANQGSEA.

This clonotype occurred a few times. This chain uses TRBV11-2 with TRBJ2-5, with D perhaps matching TRBD1 (6 bases). Trimming pared 1 base from V and 4 bases from J, leaving 16 bases between. Germline CDR1 and CDR2: SGHAT and FQNNGV. The CDR3 is made up of 16 amino acids. The CDR3, as DNA: TGTGCCAGCAGCTTAGGTCATTCCGGCAGGGGAGAGACCCAGTACTTC. Protein product: CASSLGHSGRGETQYF.

V gene TRBV5-6 combines with J gene TRBJ2-7; D not resolved. Germline V gene lookup returns CDR1 SGHDT and CDR2 YYEEEE. V was cut by 0 bases and J by 6 bases, with 10 bases left in between. The CDR3 sequence is 13 residues long. CDR3 amino acids: CASSLVSSSEQYF. CDR3 in DNA: TGTGCCAGCAGCTTGGTTTCTAGTAGCGAGCAGTACTTC.

There are a few counts of this clonotype. The chain has TRBV29-1 and TRBJ2-1; TRBD2 aligns across 7 bases. CDR3 length: 19 residues. After removal of 4 bases from V and 1 base from J, the junction contained 19 bases not matched to a gene. Germline V gene sequence: CDR1 SQVTM, CDR2 ANQGSEA. CDR3 sequence reads: CSVGGTQTPLLASYNEQFF. CDR3 nucleotides: TGCAGCGTTGGAGGGACGCAGACCCCCCTACTAGCGTCCTACAATGAGCAGTTCTTC.